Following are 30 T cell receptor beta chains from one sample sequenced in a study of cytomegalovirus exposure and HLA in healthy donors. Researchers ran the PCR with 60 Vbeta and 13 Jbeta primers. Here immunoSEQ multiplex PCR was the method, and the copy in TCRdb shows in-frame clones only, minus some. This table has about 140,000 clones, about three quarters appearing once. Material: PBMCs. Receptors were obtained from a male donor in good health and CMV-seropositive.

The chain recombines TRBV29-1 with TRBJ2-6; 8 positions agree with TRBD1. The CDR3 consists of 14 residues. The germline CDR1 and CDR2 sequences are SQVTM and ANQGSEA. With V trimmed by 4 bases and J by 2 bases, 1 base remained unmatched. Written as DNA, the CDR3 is TGCAGCGTTGTACAGGGGGCTGGGGCCAACGTCCTGACTTTC. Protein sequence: CSVVQGAGANVLTF.

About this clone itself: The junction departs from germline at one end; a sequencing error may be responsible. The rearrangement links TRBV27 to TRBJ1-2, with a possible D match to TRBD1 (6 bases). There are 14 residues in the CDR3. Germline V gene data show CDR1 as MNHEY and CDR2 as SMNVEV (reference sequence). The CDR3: CASSLYQGSYGYTF. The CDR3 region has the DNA TGTGCCAGTAGTTTGTATCAGGGGTCCTATGGCTACACCTTC.

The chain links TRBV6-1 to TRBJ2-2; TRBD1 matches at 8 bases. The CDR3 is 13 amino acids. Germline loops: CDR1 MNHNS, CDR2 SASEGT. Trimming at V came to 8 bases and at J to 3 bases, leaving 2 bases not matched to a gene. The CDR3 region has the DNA TGTGCCAGCCAGACAGGGGACACCGGGGAGCTGTTTTTT. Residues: CASQTGDTGELFF.

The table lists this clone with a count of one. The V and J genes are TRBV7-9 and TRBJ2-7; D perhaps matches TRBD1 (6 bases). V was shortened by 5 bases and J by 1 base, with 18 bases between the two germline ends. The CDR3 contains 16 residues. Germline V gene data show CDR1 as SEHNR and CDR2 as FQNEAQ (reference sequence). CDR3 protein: CASSQGQPISSYEQYF. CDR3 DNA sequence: TGTGCCAGCAGCCAAGGACAGCCGATATCTTCCTACGAGCAGTACTTC.

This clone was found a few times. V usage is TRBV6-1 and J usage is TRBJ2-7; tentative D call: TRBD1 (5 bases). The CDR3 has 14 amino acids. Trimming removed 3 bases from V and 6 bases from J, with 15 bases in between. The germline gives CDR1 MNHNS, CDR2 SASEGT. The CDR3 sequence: CASSELDITFEQYF. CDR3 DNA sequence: TGTGCCAGCAGTGAGTTGGACATTACCTTCGAGCAGTACTTC.

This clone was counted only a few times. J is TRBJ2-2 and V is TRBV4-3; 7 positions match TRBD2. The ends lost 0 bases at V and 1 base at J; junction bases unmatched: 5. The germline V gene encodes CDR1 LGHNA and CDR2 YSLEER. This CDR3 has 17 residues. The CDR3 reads CASSQEFGGRNTGELFF. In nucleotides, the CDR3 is TGCGCCAGCAGCCAAGAATTCGGCGGGAGGAACACCGGGGAGCTGTTTTTT.

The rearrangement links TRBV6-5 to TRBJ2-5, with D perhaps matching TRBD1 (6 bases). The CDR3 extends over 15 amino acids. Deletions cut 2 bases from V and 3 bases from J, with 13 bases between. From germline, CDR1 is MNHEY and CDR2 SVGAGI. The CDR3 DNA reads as TGTGCCAGCAGTTACGGCAGGGGCCCTGAAGAGACCCAGTACTTC. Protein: CASSYGRGPEETQYF.

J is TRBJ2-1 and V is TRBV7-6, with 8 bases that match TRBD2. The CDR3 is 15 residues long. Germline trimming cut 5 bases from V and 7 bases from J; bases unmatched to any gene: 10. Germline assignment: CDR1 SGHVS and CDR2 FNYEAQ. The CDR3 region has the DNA TGTGCCAGCAGCCTAGGGGGAGCGGGGGTTAATGAGCAGTTCTTC. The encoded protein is CASSLGGAGVNEQFF.

The CDR3 DNA sequence: TGTGCCAGCAGTTACTCATGGAGGGTAAGCAATCAGCCCCAGCATTTT. Translating it yields CASSYSWRVSNQPQHF. V usage is TRBV6-6 and J usage is TRBJ1-5; no reliable D call. CDR1 and CDR2 (germline): MNHNY, SVGAGI (reference sequence). The CDR3 runs to 16 residues. Trimming cost V 0 bases and J 1 base, with 10 bases left between them.

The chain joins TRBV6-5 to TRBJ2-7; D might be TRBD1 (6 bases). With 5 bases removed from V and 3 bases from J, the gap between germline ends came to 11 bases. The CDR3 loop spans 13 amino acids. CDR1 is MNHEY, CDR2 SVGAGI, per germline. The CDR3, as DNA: TGTGCCAGCAGTCCGACAGGCCTCTACGAGCAGTACTTC. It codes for CASSPTGLYEQYF.

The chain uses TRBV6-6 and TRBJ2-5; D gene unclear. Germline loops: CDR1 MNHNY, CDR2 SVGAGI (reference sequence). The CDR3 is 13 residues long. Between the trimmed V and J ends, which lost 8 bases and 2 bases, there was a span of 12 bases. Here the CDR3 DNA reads TGTGCCAGCGAGAAGAGATATCAAGAGACCCAGTACTTC. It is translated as CASEKRYQETQYF.

This CDR3 is CAIQTLNTGELFF. CDR3 DNA sequence: TGTGCCATTCAGACACTTAACACCGGGGAGCTGTTTTTT. This chain links TRBV7-9 with TRBJ2-2, with D unclear. CDR1 is SEHNR, CDR2 FQNEAQ, per germline (reference sequence). The CDR3 runs to 13 residues. With 10 bases removed from V and 2 bases from J, the gap between germline ends came to 11 bases.

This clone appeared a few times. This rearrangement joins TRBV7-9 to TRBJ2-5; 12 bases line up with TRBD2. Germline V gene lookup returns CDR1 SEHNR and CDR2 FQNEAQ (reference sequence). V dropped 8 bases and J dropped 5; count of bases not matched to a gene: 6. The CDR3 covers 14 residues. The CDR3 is CASYRTSGVETQYF. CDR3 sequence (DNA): TGTGCCAGCTATAGGACTAGCGGGGTCGAGACCCAGTACTTC.

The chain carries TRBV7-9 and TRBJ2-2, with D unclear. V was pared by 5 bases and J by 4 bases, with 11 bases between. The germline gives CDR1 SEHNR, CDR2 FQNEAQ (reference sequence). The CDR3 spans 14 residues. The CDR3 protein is CASSRRSGTGELFF. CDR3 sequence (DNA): TGTGCCAGCAGCCGGCGTTCAGGCACCGGGGAGCTGTTTTTT. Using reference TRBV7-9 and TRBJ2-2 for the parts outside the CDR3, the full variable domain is DTGVSQNPRHKITKRGQNVTFRCDPISEHNRLYWYRQTLGQGPEFLTYFQNEAQLEKSRLLSDRFSAERPKGSFSTLEIQRTEQGDSAMYLCASSRRSGTGELFFGEGSRLTVL.

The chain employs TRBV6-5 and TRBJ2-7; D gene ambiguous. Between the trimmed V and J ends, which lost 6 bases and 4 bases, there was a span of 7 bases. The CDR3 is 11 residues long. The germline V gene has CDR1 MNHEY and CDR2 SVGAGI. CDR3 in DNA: TGTGCCAGCAGCTTCTCTTACGAGCAGTACTTC. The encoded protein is CASSFSYEQYF.

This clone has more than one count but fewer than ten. The CDR3 protein is CASSQATSGGPLEQYF. The CDR3 DNA sequence: TGTGCCAGCAGCCAGGCTACAAGCGGGGGGCCCCTCGAGCAGTACTTC. The chain has TRBV4-2 and TRBJ2-7, with 9 bases that match TRBD2. Looked up from germline, CDR1 is LGHNA and CDR2 is YNFKEQ. The CDR3 is 16 amino acids. The J segment lost 6 bases and the V segment lost 3 bases, leaving 12 bases of the junction unmatched.

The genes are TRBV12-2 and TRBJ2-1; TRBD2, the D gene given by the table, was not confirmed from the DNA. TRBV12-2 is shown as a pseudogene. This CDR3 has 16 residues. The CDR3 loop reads CASRLDEMLVRNEQFF. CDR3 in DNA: TGTGCAAGTCGCTTGGATGAGATGTTGGTGCGGAATGAGCAGTTCTTC.

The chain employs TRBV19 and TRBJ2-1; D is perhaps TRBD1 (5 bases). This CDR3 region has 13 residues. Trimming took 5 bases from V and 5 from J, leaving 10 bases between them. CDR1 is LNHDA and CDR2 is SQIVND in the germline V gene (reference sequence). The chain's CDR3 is CASSFRQNNEQFF. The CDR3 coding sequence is TGTGCCAGTAGTTTTCGACAGAACAATGAGCAGTTCTTC.

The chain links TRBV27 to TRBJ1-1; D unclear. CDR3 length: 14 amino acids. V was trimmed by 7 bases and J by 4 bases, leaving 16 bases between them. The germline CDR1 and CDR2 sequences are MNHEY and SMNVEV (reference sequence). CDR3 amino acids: CASTTKFGITEAFF. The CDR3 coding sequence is TGTGCCAGCACCACGAAATTCGGGATCACTGAAGCTTTCTTT.

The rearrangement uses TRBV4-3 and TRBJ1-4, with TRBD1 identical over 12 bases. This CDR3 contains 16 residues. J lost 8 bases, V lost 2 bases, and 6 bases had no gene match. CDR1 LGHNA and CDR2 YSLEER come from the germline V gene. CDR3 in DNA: TGCGCCAGCAGCCAAAAAACCGGGACAGGGGGCGAAAAACTGTTTTTT. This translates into CASSQKTGTGGEKLFF.

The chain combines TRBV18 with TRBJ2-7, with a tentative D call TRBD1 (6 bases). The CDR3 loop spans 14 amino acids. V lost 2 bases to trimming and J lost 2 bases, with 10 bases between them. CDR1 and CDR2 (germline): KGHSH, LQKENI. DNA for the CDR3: TGTGCCAGCTCACCAATCGGACAGCCCTACGAGCAGTACTTC. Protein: CASSPIGQPYEQYF.

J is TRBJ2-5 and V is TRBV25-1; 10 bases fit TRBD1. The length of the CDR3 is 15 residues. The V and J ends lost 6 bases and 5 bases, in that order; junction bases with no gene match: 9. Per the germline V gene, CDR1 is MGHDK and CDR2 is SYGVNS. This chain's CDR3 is CASRPPGQGLETQYF. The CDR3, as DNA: TGTGCCAGCAGACCCCCGGGACAGGGGTTGGAGACCCAGTACTTC.

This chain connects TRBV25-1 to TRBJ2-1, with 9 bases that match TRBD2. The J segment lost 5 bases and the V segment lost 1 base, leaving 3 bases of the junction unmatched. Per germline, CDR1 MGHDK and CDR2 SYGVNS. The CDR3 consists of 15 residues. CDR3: CASSESSSGDNEQFF. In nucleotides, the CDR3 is TGTGCCAGCAGTGAATCGTCTAGCGGGGACAATGAGCAGTTCTTC.

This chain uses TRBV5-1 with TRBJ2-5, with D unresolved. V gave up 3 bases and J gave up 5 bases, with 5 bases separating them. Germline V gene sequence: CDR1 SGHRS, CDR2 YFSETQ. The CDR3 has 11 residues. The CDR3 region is CASSSRETQYF. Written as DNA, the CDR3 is TGCGCCAGCAGCTCCAGGGAGACCCAGTACTTC.

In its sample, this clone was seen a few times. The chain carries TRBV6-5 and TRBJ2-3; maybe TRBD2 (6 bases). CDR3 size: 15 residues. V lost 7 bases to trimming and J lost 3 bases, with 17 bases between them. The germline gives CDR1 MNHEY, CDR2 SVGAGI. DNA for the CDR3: TGTGCCAGCACCCCGAGGGGAGGTAGTACAGATACGCAGTATTTT. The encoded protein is CASTPRGGSTDTQYF.

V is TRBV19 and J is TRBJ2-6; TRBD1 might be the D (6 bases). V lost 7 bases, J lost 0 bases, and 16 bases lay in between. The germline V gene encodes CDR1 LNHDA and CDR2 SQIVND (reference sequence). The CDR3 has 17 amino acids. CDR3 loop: CASKLLGATSGANVLTF. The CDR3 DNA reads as TGTGCCAGTAAGCTTCTGGGGGCTACCTCTGGGGCCAACGTCCTGACTTTC.

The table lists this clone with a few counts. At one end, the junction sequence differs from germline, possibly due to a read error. The CDR3 region is CASSLMSSHNEQFF. CDR3 in DNA: TGTGCCAGCAGCTTAATGTCCTCCCACAATGAGCAGTTCTTC. The chain uses TRBV7-3 and TRBJ2-1, with unresolved D. The germline V gene encodes CDR1 SGHTA and CDR2 FQGTGA. There are 14 residues in the CDR3.

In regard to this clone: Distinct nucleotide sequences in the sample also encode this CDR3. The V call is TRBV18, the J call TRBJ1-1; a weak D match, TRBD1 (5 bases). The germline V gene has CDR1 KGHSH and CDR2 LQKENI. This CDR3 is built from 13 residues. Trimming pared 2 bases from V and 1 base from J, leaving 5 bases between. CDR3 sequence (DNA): TGTGCCAGCTCACCAGGACAGAACACTGAAGCTTTCTTT. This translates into CASSPGQNTEAFF.

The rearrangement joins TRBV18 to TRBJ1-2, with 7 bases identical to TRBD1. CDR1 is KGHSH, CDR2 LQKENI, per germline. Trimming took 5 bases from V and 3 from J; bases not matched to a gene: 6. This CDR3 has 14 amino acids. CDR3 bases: TGTGCCAGCTCAAGTCGGACAGGAGACTATGGCTACACCTTC. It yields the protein CASSSRTGDYGYTF.

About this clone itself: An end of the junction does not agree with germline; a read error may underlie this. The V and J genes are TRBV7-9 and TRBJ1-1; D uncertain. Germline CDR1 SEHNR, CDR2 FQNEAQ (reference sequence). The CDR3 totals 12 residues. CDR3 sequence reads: CSSSSRDTEAFF. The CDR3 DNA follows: TGTTCCAGCAGCAGCCGGGACACTGAAGCTTTCTTT.